This entry lists 7 T cell receptor beta chains sequenced from one sample in a study of cytomegalovirus exposure and HLA in healthy donors. PCR employed 60 Vbeta and 13 Jbeta primers. Repertoires were generated with immunoSEQ multiplex PCR, while TCRdb's copy carries only in-frame clones and drops some. Seen here are under 200,000 clones, approximately 84% observed once, and the top ten hold 1%. The sample consisted of PBMCs. All receptors derive from a young man in good health and CMV-seronegative.

The chain has TRBV11-2 and TRBJ2-7, with TRBD2 as a possible D gene (5 bases). Trimming stripped 1 base from V and 6 bases from J, with 10 bases between. CDR3 length: 13 residues. Germline CDR1 reads SGHAT; CDR2 reads FQNNGV. CDR3 sequence: CASSLARGREQYF. In DNA, the CDR3 is TGTGCCAGCAGCTTAGCACGAGGGCGCGAGCAGTACTTC.

The V and J genes are TRBV11-2 and TRBJ1-2, with D possibly matching TRBD1 (5 bases). The germline gives CDR1 SGHAT, CDR2 FQNNGV. V lost 5 bases and J 5 bases, leaving 15 bases between the germline ends. The CDR3 is made up of 14 amino acids. CDR3 amino acids: CASSLGTGAYGYTF. In DNA, the CDR3 is TGTGCCAGCAGCCTTGGGACGGGAGCGTATGGCTACACCTTC.

This rearrangement joins TRBV29-1 to TRBJ2-1; no firm D call. CDR1 is SQVTM and CDR2 is ANQGSEA in the germline V gene. The CDR3 has 14 amino acids. Trimming removed 4 bases from V and 1 base from J, with 11 bases in between. In DNA, the CDR3 is TGCAGCGTTGTTAACAGCTTATCCTACAATGAGCAGTTCTTC. Amino acids: CSVVNSLSYNEQFF.

The chain employs TRBV6-5 and TRBJ2-2, with 7 bases identical to TRBD1. Germline values: CDR1 MNHEY, CDR2 SVGAGI. This CDR3 contains 15 residues. V lost 1 base to trimming and J lost 2 bases; unmatched junction nucleotides: 1. The CDR3: CASSYYRGNTGELFF. CDR3 in DNA: TGTGCCAGCAGTTACTACAGGGGAAACACCGGGGAGCTGTTTTTT.

The chain combines TRBV11-3 with TRBJ2-2; D unclear. The CDR3 is 13 residues long. The V and J ends lost 1 base and 4 bases respectively, with 4 bases between them. The germline V gene encodes CDR1 SGHNT and CDR2 YENEEA. CDR3 in amino acids: CASSLALTGELFF. For the CDR3, the DNA is TGTGCCAGCAGCTTAGCCCTCACCGGGGAGCTGTTTTTT.

The count of this clone is one. This chain connects TRBV4-3 to TRBJ2-1; 8 bases map to TRBD2. This CDR3 comprises 20 residues. V was pared by 8 bases and J by 7 bases, with 28 bases of the junction left unmatched. Germline loops: CDR1 LGHNA, CDR2 YSLEER. Here the CDR3 reads CASEMSQAEWAGGPLNEQFF. In DNA, the CDR3 is TGCGCCAGCGAGATGAGCCAAGCGGAATGGGCGGGAGGCCCCTTGAATGAGCAGTTCTTC.

The chain recombines TRBV7-2 with TRBJ1-2; unclear D gene. There are 13 residues in the CDR3. From germline, CDR1 is SGHTA and CDR2 FQGNSA. Trimming took off 5 bases at V and 8 bases at J, with 15 bases between the two ends. CDR3 sequence: CASSQDPMGGYTF. The DNA for the CDR3 is TGTGCCAGCAGCCAAGATCCAATGGGCGGCTACACCTTC.